This T cell receptor (beta chain) was identified in a study of T cells in Graves' hyperthyroidism and ophthalmopathy. The V gene's germline CDR1 is SEHNR and CDR2 FQNEAQ (reference sequence). This CDR3 region has 12 residues. V lost 4 bases and J 8 bases, leaving 8 bases between the germline ends. Amplified TCR beta CDR3 regions derived from RNA transcripts. HTBI primers were employed in a first-round RT-PCR of the TCR CDR3. TCRdb reprocessed the multiplex PCR reads with MiXCR, giving one entry per CDR3 protein. The sample has 94,000 or so distinct CDR3 sequences; under 65% are singletons. Source material: blood. The clonotype comes from a woman aged 40 to 49 with Graves' hyperthyroidism. This chain joins TRBV7-9 and TRBJ1-4, with D perhaps TRBD1 (5 bases). In DNA form, the CDR3 reads TGTGCCAGCAGCTGGGAGGGGGAAAAACTGTTTTTT. This translates into CASSWEGEKLFF.